One sample yielded the 26 T cell receptor beta chains listed below, sequenced in a study of T cell repertoires in ileal Crohn's disease. Sequenced by immunoSEQ multiplex PCR; TCRdb stores in-frame clones only, minus some. The data contain 4,000 to 5,000 clones, 74% of them singletons. Material for sequencing was ileal tissue. The receptors originated from an adult with Crohn's disease.

The gene calls are TRBV4-3 and TRBJ2-4; D possibly corresponds to TRBD1 (6 bases). This CDR3 spans 15 amino acids. Trimming took 0 bases from V and 8 from J, leaving 14 bases between them. CDR1 and CDR2 (germline): LGHNA, YSLEER. CDR3 DNA sequence: TGCGCCAGCAGCCAAGATTGGAGCAGGGGTGACATTCAGTACTTC. Its protein product is CASSQDWSRGDIQYF.

The rearrangement joins TRBV7-9 to TRBJ1-5; D is undetermined. The CDR3 covers 13 residues. The germline V and J ends were trimmed by 4 bases and 5 bases, with 9 bases remaining between them. Germline CDR1 is SEHNR and CDR2 is FQNEAQ (reference sequence). CDR3 amino acids: CASSYSSHQPQHF. In DNA form, the CDR3 reads TGTGCCAGCAGCTATTCCTCCCATCAGCCCCAGCATTTT. The full variable domain, completed using reference TRBV7-9 and TRBJ1-5, is DTGVSQNPRHKITKRGQNVTFRCDPISEHNRLYWYRQTLGQGPEFLTYFQNEAQLEKSRLLSDRFSAERPKGSFSTLEIQRTEQGDSAMYLCASSYSSHQPQHFGDGTRLSIL.

The V gene is TRBV5-8, the J gene TRBJ2-7; tentatively, D is TRBD1 (5 bases). Trimming pared 2 bases from V and 1 base from J, leaving 16 bases between. This CDR3 comprises 16 residues. The germline V gene has CDR1 SGHTS and CDR2 YDEGEE. The CDR3 protein is CASSFNCRQGSYEQYF. The CDR3, as DNA: TGTGCCAGCAGCTTTAATTGTCGCCAGGGTTCCTACGAGCAGTACTTC.

This clone is termed large (0.1 to 1%). V usage is TRBV27 and J usage is TRBJ1-1; perhaps TRBD1 as D (6 bases). The CDR3 is 13 residues long. Between the trimmed V and J ends, which lost 6 bases and 5 bases, there was a span of 13 bases. Germline V lookup: CDR1 MNHEY, CDR2 SMNVEV (reference sequence). The CDR3 DNA sequence: TGTGCCAGCAGACTACAGGGATCGACTGAAGCTTTCTTT. The encoded protein is CASRLQGSTEAFF.

This CDR3 reads CASSQDWGGTEAFF. CDR3 nucleotides: TGCGCCAGCAGCCAAGATTGGGGCGGCACTGAAGCTTTCTTT. The chain uses TRBV4-3 and TRBJ1-1; perhaps TRBD1 as D (5 bases). This CDR3 region has 14 residues. Germline V CDR1 and CDR2: LGHNA, YSLEER. V gave up 0 bases and J gave up 4 bases, with 9 bases separating them.

The count of this clone is one. Other nucleotide sequences in the sample specify the same CDR3. This sequence joins TRBV6-5 and TRBJ1-2; a possible D gene is TRBD1 (5 bases). Trimming pared 4 bases from V and 5 bases from J, leaving 8 bases between. The CDR3 covers 12 residues. Germline-derived CDR1 and CDR2 are MNHEY and SVGAGI. The CDR3 DNA follows: TGTGCCAGCAGTTGGGGGGGGTATGGCTACACCTTC. Translating gives CASSWGGYGYTF.

This clone showed up just once. The chain combines TRBV10-3 with TRBJ2-5; 9 bases agree with TRBD2. The CDR3 has 17 amino acids. The trim removed 2 bases at V and 5 bases at J, leaving 12 bases unmatched. Germline V gives CDR1 ENHRY, CDR2 SYGVKD. As DNA, the CDR3 is TGTGCCATCAGTGAGAACCCCCCCTTTAGCGGGGGTGAGACCCAGTACTTC. It translates to CAISENPPFSGGETQYF.

Only a few counts were recorded for this clone. The chain uses TRBV9 and TRBJ1-1; D remains unclear. The CDR3 runs to 13 residues. The germline V gene has CDR1 SGDLS and CDR2 YYNGEE. Trimming took 0 bases from V and 1 from J, leaving 4 bases between them. The CDR3 region has the DNA TGTGCCAGCAGCGTAGCAGGGAACACTGAAGCTTTCTTT. Protein product: CASSVAGNTEAFF.

By frequency in the sample, this clone is medium-sized. The V and J genes are TRBV15 and TRBJ2-5; D gene uncertain. CDR1 and CDR2 from the germline V gene are LNHNV and YYDKDF (reference sequence). Trimming pared 3 bases from V and 3 bases from J, leaving 5 bases between. The CDR3 covers 12 residues. CDR3 sequence: CATSSLEETQYF. The DNA of the CDR3 is TGTGCCACCAGCAGTTTAGAAGAGACCCAGTACTTC.

This clone was counted a few times. The chain combines TRBV27 with TRBJ1-5, with D possibly TRBD1 on 5 matching bases. Germline lookup yields CDR1 MNHEY and CDR2 SMNVEV (reference sequence). The CDR3 is 12 residues long. The V and J ends lost 4 bases and 5 bases respectively, with 6 bases between them. The CDR3 loop reads CASSWGYQPQHF. The DNA of the CDR3 is TGTGCCAGCAGTTGGGGCTATCAGCCCCAGCATTTT.

The chain uses TRBV27 and TRBJ2-7; no clear D. From germline, CDR1 is MNHEY and CDR2 SMNVEV (reference sequence). Deletions cut 3 bases from V and 2 bases from J, with 11 bases between. The CDR3 is 14 residues long. The CDR3 region is CASSFYGSTYEQYF. In DNA form, the CDR3 reads TGTGCCAGCAGTTTCTACGGGTCAACCTACGAGCAGTACTTC.

The chain employs TRBV25-1 and TRBJ1-2, with 9 bases matching TRBD1. V dropped 4 bases and J dropped 4; count of bases not matched to a gene: 7. Germline CDR1 MGHDK, CDR2 SYGVNS. The CDR3 runs to 15 residues. The chain's CDR3 is CASSGIPGQGYGYTF. DNA of the CDR3: TGTGCCAGCAGTGGGATCCCGGGACAGGGCTATGGCTACACCTTC.

V gene TRBV19 combines with J gene TRBJ2-7; 11 bases match TRBD1. The CDR3 loop spans 15 amino acids. Germline V gene lookup returns CDR1 LNHDA and CDR2 SQIVND (reference sequence). J lost 1 base, V lost 5 bases, and 4 bases had no gene match. CDR3 coding DNA: TGTGCCAGTAGTTTTGGGACAGGGGGGTCCTACGAGCAGTACTTC. Protein sequence: CASSFGTGGSYEQYF.

This clone was observed a single time. The rearrangement uses TRBV27 and TRBJ2-1, with a weak D call TRBD2 (6 bases). Germline CDR1 reads MNHEY; CDR2 reads SMNVEV (reference sequence). With 8 bases removed from V and 4 bases from J, the gap between germline ends came to 12 bases. The CDR3 runs 13 residues. CDR3 DNA: TGTGCCAGCGGAGGGACTTATTACAATGAGCAGTTCTTC. Amino acid sequence: CASGGTYYNEQFF.

The rearrangement links TRBV30 to TRBJ2-2; TRBD2 is a possible D gene (5 bases). The CDR3 is 11 residues long. The V gene's germline CDR1 is GTSNPN and CDR2 SVGIG (reference sequence). The germline V and J ends were trimmed by 5 bases and 6 bases, with 7 bases remaining between them. The CDR3 DNA follows: TGTGCCTGGGAGGAGGCCGGGGAGCTGTTTTTT. Translated, it gives CAWEEAGELFF.

The CDR3 nucleotides are TGCAGCATCGACAGGGGTAACTACAATGAGCAGTTCTTC. It yields the protein CSIDRGNYNEQFF. The rearrangement joins TRBV29-1 to TRBJ2-1; the match to TRBD1 covers 8 bases. There are 13 residues in the CDR3. Germline V gene lookup returns CDR1 SQVTM and CDR2 ANQGSEA. V lost 8 bases, J lost 3 bases, and 6 bases stayed unmatched.

This chain connects TRBV11-3 to TRBJ2-3, with 9 bases lining up with TRBD2. CDR1 is SGHNT, CDR2 YENEEA, per germline. This CDR3 is 20 amino acids long. V lost 1 base and J lost 0; bases outside the gene matches: 14. The chain's CDR3 is CASSLVWRRSGGLSTDTQYF. The CDR3 DNA follows: TGTGCCAGCAGCTTAGTCTGGCGTCGGAGCGGGGGGCTCAGCACAGATACGCAGTATTTT.

The chain couples TRBV13 to TRBJ2-2; D unclear. The CDR3 runs to 13 residues. The germline CDR1 and CDR2 sequences are PRHDT and FYEKMQ (reference sequence). Trimming took off 5 bases at V and 8 bases at J, with 12 bases between the two ends. CDR3 nucleotides: TGTGCCAGCAGCACCAATTACAGAGGGGAGCTGTTTTTT. It is translated as CASSTNYRGELFF.

The chain links TRBV7-9 to TRBJ1-6; TRBD1 agrees at 8 bases. The CDR3 loop spans 15 amino acids. V dropped 5 bases and J dropped 5; count of bases not matched to a gene: 5. Germline loops: CDR1 SEHNR, CDR2 FQNEAQ (reference sequence). The CDR3 DNA reads as TGTGCCAGCAGCGTAGGACAGGGAGATAATTCACCCCTCCACTTT. It translates to CASSVGQGDNSPLHF.

The V call is TRBV28, the J call TRBJ1-2; the match to TRBD1 covers 7 bases. This CDR3 has 14 residues. Losses at the gene ends were 3 bases for V and 4 bases for J; bases not matched to a gene: 5. Germline assignment: CDR1 MDHEN and CDR2 SYDVKM. CDR3 in DNA: TGTGCCAGCAGTTTTGTGGCAGGGGGCTATGGCTACACCTTC. Its protein product is CASSFVAGGYGYTF.

Worth noting for this clone: The junction differs from germline at one of its ends, possibly a read error. The chain combines TRBV28 with TRBJ2-7; 8 bases are a match to TRBD1. CDR1 and CDR2 (germline): MDHEN, SYDVKM. CDR3 length: 13 amino acids. This chain's CDR3 is CACRGLITYEQYF. The CDR3 DNA sequence: TGTGCCTGCAGGGGGCTAATAACCTACGAGCAGTACTTC.

With respect to this clone: The same CDR3 is also encoded by other DNA sequences in this sample. The rearrangement joins TRBV11-2 to TRBJ1-2; weak D call: TRBD1 (6 bases). The V end was cut by 1 base, the J end by 2 bases, with 11 bases between. The CDR3 consists of 15 residues. Per germline, CDR1 SGHAT and CDR2 FQNNGV. The CDR3 region is CASSLAGQGNYGYTF. In DNA, the CDR3 is TGTGCCAGCAGCTTAGCTGGGCAGGGGAACTATGGCTACACCTTC.

The chain combines TRBV7-8 with TRBJ1-1; perhaps TRBD1 as D (6 bases). CDR1 is SGHVS, CDR2 FQNEAQ, per germline. The CDR3 covers 15 residues. Trimming cost V 3 bases and J 0 bases, with 11 bases left between them. CDR3 residues: CASSFGQTLNTEAFF. DNA for the CDR3: TGTGCCAGCAGCTTTGGACAGACTCTGAACACTGAAGCTTTCTTT.

The V call is TRBV4-1, the J call TRBJ2-2; 12 bases are a match to TRBD1. The CDR3 sequence is 17 residues long. Germline V gene sequence: CDR1 MGHRA, CDR2 YSYEKL. The ends lost 0 bases at V and 7 bases at J; junction bases unmatched: 6. The CDR3 spells CASSQEAGQGAGGELFF. CDR3 bases: TGCGCCAGCAGCCAAGAAGCGGGACAGGGGGCCGGCGGGGAGCTGTTTTTT.

This clone came up once. This chain joins TRBV18 and TRBJ1-1, with D uncertain. The germline V gene encodes CDR1 KGHSH and CDR2 LQKENI. The CDR3 has 12 amino acids. V lost 4 bases to trimming and J lost 7 bases, with 10 bases between them. The CDR3 region has the DNA TGTGCCAGCTCACAAGGAGGCGGTGAAGCTTTCTTT. Translation gives CASSQGGGEAFF.

This clone has only one observation. The CDR3 DNA follows: TGTGCCAGCAGTTCCCCCGGACTAGCGGGGGTGCGGGAGCAGTACTTC. Its protein is CASSSPGLAGVREQYF. V is TRBV6-6 and J is TRBJ2-7; 13 positions match TRBD2. This CDR3 has 16 amino acids. Germline V gene data show CDR1 as MNHNY and CDR2 as SVGAGI (reference sequence). J lost 7 bases, V lost 4 bases, and 10 bases had no gene match.